The rows below give T cell receptor beta chains drawn from one sample of a study of cytomegalovirus exposure and HLA in healthy donors. Sequencing used immunoSEQ multiplex PCR; TCRdb keeps in-frame clones, though not all of them. The table includes about 220,000 clones, around nine tenths detected once. The sample consisted of PBMCs. These TCRs come from a man aged 18 to 30 in good health and CMV-seronegative. Each CDR3 is given with its conserved first and last residue. The D gene is left open where the match is weak. Part of the rows lack a size; the others show once, few, many or a class for expanded clones.

d_gene	j_gene	abundance	v_gene	len	CDR3nt	CDR3aa
TRBD1	TRBJ2-3	NA	TRBV7-2	14	TGTGCCAGCAGCCCGAGACAGGGAACAGATACGCAGTATTTT	CASSPRQGTDTQYF
TRBD1	TRBJ1-5	NA	TRBV28	15	TGTGCCAGCAGTGCACCTGGGACAGGGAAACGGCCCCAGCATTTT	CASSAPGTGKRPQHF
NA	TRBJ2-1	NA	TRBV29-1	13	TGCAGCGTTGGCCAGGGCCCCTACAATGAGCAGTTCTTC	CSVGQGPYNEQFF
NA	TRBJ1-2	NA	TRBV6-1	11	TGTGCCAGCAGTGACAGCTATGGCTACACCTTC	CASSDSYGYTF
TRBD1	TRBJ1-2	NA	TRBV5-1	13	TGCGCCAGCAGACCGGGACAGGGGGGAGGCTACACCTTC	CASRPGQGGGYTF
NA	TRBJ1-3	once	TRBV4-3	16	TGCGCCAGCAGCCAAGTCGAGGGATCGTGGGGAAACACCATATATTTT	CASSQVEGSWGNTIYF
NA	TRBJ2-5	NA	TRBV13	14	TGTGCCAGCAGCCTTCGGAGTAACCAAGAGACCCAGTACTTC	CASSLRSNQETQYF
NA	TRBJ2-1	NA	TRBV9	15	TGTGCCAGCAGCGTAGAGGAGGGAACCTACAATGAGCAGTTCTTC	CASSVEEGTYNEQFF
NA	TRBJ1-5	NA	TRBV30	12	TGTGCCTGGAGTGTGTTAAATCAGCCCCAGCATTTT	CAWSVLNQPQHF
TRBD1	TRBJ2-7	NA	TRBV4-3	14	TGCGCCAGCAGCCAAGAGGACAGGTACTACGAGCAGTACTTC	CASSQEDRYYEQYF
NA	TRBJ1-1	NA	TRBV6-6	14	TGTGCCAGCAGTTCCCCAGGAAAGAACACTGAAGCTTTCTTT	CASSSPGKNTEAFF
TRBD1	TRBJ2-7	NA	TRBV19	15	TGTGCCAGTAGTCCCTGGACAGGGGGATCCTACGAGCAGTACTTC	CASSPWTGGSYEQYF
TRBD1	TRBJ1-3	once	TRBV30	14	TGTGCCTGGAGTGTAAGGACAGGACGAAACACCATATATTTT	CAWSVRTGRNTIYF
TRBD1	TRBJ2-7	NA	TRBV2	14	TGTGCCAGCAGTGCCGGGACAGCGACGGGCGAGCAGTACTTC	CASSAGTATGEQYF
NA	TRBJ2-2	many	TRBV19	14	TGTGCCAGTAGAGGAGGGTTTAACACCGGGGAGCTGTTTTTT	CASRGGFNTGELFF
NA	TRBJ2-2	NA	TRBV11-2	15	TGTGCCAGCATCGAAAACAGGGTGGTGAGCGGGGAGCTGTTTTTT	CASIENRVVSGELFF
NA	TRBJ2-7	NA	TRBV7-9	16	TGTGCCAGCAGCTCCGTGGACTCCCCTTTTAACTACGAGCAGTACTTC	CASSSVDSPFNYEQYF
TRBD2	TRBJ2-5	NA	TRBV4-2	14	TGTGCCAGCAGCCCCGGGACTAGGGCTCAGACCCAGTACTTC	CASSPGTRAQTQYF
TRBD1	TRBJ2-7	NA	TRBV18	16	TGTGCCAGCTCACCCAGGACAGGGGGCATCGGGTACGAGCAGTACTTC	CASSPRTGGIGYEQYF
NA	TRBJ1-5	NA	TRBV6-1	14	TGTGCCAGCAGTGTTCTTTCTGGCAATCAGCCCCAGCATTTT	CASSVLSGNQPQHF
TRBD2	TRBJ2-1	NA	TRBV15	16	TGTGCCACCAGCAGAGTTCCGGGACTAGCGGCCGGTGAGCAGTTCTTC	CATSRVPGLAAGEQFF
TRBD1	TRBJ1-6	NA	TRBV5-5	14	TGTGCCAGCAGCAGGGACAGCGGTTATTCACCCCTCCACTTT	CASSRDSGYSPLHF
TRBD1	TRBJ1-2	NA	TRBV7-9	15	TGTGCCAGCAGCTTCACTTGGACAGGGAAAGATGGCTACACCTTC	CASSFTWTGKDGYTF
TRBD2	TRBJ2-1	once	TRBV4-3	16	TGCGCCAGCAGCCAAGCCTCGGGAGGCCCCTACAATGAGCAGTTCTTC	CASSQASGGPYNEQFF
TRBD1	TRBJ1-1	once	TRBV10-2	13	TGCGCCAGTAGAAAGACAGGGATGCCAGAAGCTTTCTTT	CASRKTGMPEAFF
NA	TRBJ1-5	NA	TRBV4-1	14	TGCGCCAGCAGCCAATCAGGAATCAATCAGCCCCAGCATTTT	CASSQSGINQPQHF
TRBD2	TRBJ2-1	NA	TRBV4-1	14	TGCGCCAGCAGCCCCCTAGCGGAACACAATGAGCAGTTCTTC	CASSPLAEHNEQFF
NA	TRBJ2-7	NA	TRBV5-4	15	TGTGCCAGCAGCTGGACGAGGGCAGGGGCGAGAGAGCAGTACTTC	CASSWTRAGAREQYF
TRBD1	TRBJ2-2	NA	TRBV7-2	18	TGTGCCAGCAGCTTAGCATGGGGCAGGGGGACGGGTTCCGGGGAGCTGTTTTTT	CASSLAWGRGTGSGELFF
TRBD1	TRBJ1-5	NA	TRBV4-2	16	TGTGCCAGCAGCCAAGAACCCCGGGACAGGAATCAGCCCCAGCATTTT	CASSQEPRDRNQPQHF
NA	TRBJ2-5	NA	TRBV2	17	TGTGCCAGCAGCTCTAATCCCTCGACAGACCTCCAAGAGACCCAGTACTTC	CASSSNPSTDLQETQYF
TRBD1	TRBJ2-1	NA	TRBV5-1	15	TGCGCCAGCAGCTTATACGGACAGGAGCACAATGAGCAGTTCTTC	CASSLYGQEHNEQFF
NA	TRBJ1-4	NA	TRBV7-9	14	TGTGCCAGCAGCTTGTTAGGGGGTAATGAAAAACTGTTTTTT	CASSLLGGNEKLFF
TRBD2	TRBJ2-3	NA	TRBV10-3	14	TGTGCCAGCGGGACTAGCGGGTTCACAGATACGCAGTATTTT	CASGTSGFTDTQYF
TRBD2	TRBJ2-1	NA	TRBV6-4	13	TGTGCCAGCAGTGACGGACTAGCGGGGGAGCAGTTCTTC	CASSDGLAGEQFF
NA	TRBJ1-2	NA	TRBV10-3	13	TGTGCCATCAGGGCAGAGACAGGCTATGGCTACACCTTC	CAIRAETGYGYTF
NA	TRBJ2-5	NA	TRBV5-6	14	TGTGCCAGCAGCCTAAGGACTTCCCAAGAGACCCAGTACTTC	CASSLRTSQETQYF
NA	TRBJ1-1	NA	TRBV4-3	14	TGCGCCAGCAGCCAAATTGGGGGCGCCAGTGAAGCTTTCTTT	CASSQIGGASEAFF
TRBD2	TRBJ2-3	once	TRBV7-9	17	TGTGCCAGCAGCTTAGCCACGACTAGCGGGGGATCAGATACGCAGTATTTT	CASSLATTSGGSDTQYF
NA	TRBJ2-6	NA	TRBV27	14	TGTGCCACCCGCCGGAGCTCTGGGGCCAACGTCCTGACTTTC	CATRRSSGANVLTF
NA	TRBJ2-7	once	TRBV5-6	12	TGTGCCAGCAGCTTAATTCGGGGAGGGCAGTACTTC	CASSLIRGGQYF
NA	TRBJ2-2	NA	TRBV4-3	15	TGCGCCAGCAGCCAAGAGGTATGGACACCCGGGGAGCTGTTTTTT	CASSQEVWTPGELFF
TRBD2	TRBJ2-1	NA	TRBV9	15	TGTGCCAGCAGCTTTCTAGCGGGGGGGCAAGGTGAGCAGTTCTTC	CASSFLAGGQGEQFF
TRBD1	TRBJ1-1	NA	TRBV19	14	TGTGCCAGTAGTATGGGACAGGCCTCCTCTGAAGCTTTCTTT	CASSMGQASSEAFF
NA	TRBJ2-1	NA	TRBV4-1	13	TGCGCCAGCAGCCCCCCGGGTGACAATGAGCAGTTCTTC	CASSPPGDNEQFF
TRBD2	TRBJ2-7	NA	TRBV15	16	TGTGCCACCAGCAGAGAAAAAGCGGGGGGCCGCTACGAGCAGTACTTC	CATSREKAGGRYEQYF
NA	TRBJ1-4	NA	TRBV21-1	15	TGTGCCAGCAGCAAAAACTCGAGGGTTAATGAAAAACTGTTTTTT	CASSKNSRVNEKLFF
TRBD1	TRBJ2-7	NA	TRBV6-1	13	TGTGCCAGCAGTAGGGACAGACCCTACGAGCAGTACTTC	CASSRDRPYEQYF